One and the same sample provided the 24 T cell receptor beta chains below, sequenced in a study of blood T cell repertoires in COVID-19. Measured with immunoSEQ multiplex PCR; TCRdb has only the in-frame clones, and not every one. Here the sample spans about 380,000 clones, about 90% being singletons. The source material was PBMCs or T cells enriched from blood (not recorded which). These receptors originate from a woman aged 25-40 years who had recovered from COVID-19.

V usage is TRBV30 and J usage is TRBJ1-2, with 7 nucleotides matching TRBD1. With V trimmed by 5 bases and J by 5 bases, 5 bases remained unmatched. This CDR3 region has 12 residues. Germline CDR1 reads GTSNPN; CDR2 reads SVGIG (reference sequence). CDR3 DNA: TGTGCCTGGGGGGACAGCCGGTATGGCTACACCTTC. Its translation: CAWGDSRYGYTF.

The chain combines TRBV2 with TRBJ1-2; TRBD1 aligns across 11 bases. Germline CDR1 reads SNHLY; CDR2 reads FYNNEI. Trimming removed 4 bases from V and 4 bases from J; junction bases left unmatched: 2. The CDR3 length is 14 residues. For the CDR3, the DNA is TGTGCCAGCAGTGGGACAGGGGGCAGCTATGGCTACACCTTC. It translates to CASSGTGGSYGYTF.

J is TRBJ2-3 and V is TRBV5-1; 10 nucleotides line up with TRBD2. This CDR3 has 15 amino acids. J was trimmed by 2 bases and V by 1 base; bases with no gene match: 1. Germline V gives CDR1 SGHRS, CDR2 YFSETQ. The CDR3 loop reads CASSLLAGDTDTQYF. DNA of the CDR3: TGCGCCAGCAGCTTGCTAGCGGGGGACACAGATACGCAGTATTTT.

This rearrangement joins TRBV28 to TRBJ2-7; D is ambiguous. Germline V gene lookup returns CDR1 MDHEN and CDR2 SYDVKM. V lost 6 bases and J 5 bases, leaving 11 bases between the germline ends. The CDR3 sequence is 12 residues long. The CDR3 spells CASSPLGDEQYF. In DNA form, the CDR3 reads TGTGCCAGCAGCCCCCTGGGCGACGAGCAGTACTTC. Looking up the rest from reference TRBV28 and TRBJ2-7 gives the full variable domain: DVKVTQSSRYLVKRTGEKVFLECVQDMDHENMFWYRQDPGLGLRLIYFSYDVKMKEKGDIPEGYSVSREKKERFSLILESASTNQTSMYLCASSPLGDEQYFGPGTRLTVT.

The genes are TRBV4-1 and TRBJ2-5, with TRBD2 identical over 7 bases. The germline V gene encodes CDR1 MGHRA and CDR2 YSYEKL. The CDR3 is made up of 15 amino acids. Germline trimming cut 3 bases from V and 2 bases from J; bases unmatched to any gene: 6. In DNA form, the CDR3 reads TGCGCCAGCAGCCACGGGGGGACGTTTCAAGAGACCCAGTACTTC. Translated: CASSHGGTFQETQYF.

In nucleotides, the CDR3 is TGTGCCAGCAGCGTAGATCCGGGGAGGCGCACTGAAGCTTTCTTT. This sequence encodes CASSVDPGRRTEAFF. The chain uses TRBV9 and TRBJ1-1; D gene uncertain. The CDR3 spans 15 residues. Germline CDR1 SGDLS, CDR2 YYNGEE. V lost 0 bases, J lost 4 bases, and 13 bases lay in between.

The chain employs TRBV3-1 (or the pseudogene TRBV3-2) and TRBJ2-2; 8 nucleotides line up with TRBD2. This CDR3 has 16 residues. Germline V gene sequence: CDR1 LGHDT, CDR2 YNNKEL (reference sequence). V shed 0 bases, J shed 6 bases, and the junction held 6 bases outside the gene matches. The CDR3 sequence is CASSQENGRAPGELFF. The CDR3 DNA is TGTGCCAGCAGCCAAGAGAACGGGAGGGCCCCCGGGGAGCTGTTTTTT.

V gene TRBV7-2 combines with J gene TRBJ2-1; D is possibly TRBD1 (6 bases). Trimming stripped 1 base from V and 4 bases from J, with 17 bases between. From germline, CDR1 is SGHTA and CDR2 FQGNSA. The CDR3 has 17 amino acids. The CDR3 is CASSLVLGASPYNEQFF. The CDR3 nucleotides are TGTGCCAGCAGCTTAGTTTTGGGGGCTAGCCCATACAATGAGCAGTTCTTC.

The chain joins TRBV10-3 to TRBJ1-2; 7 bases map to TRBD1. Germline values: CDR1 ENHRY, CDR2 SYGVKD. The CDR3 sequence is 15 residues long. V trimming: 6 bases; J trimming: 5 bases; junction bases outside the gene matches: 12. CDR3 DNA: TGTGCCATCAGCCCTGCGACAGGGACGAATTATGGCTACACCTTC. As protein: CAISPATGTNYGYTF.

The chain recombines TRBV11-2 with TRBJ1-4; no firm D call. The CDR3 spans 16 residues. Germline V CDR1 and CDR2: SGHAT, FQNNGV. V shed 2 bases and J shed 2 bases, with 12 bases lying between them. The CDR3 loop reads CASSLNPRGTNEKLFF. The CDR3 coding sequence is TGTGCCAGCAGCTTAAATCCCCGAGGGACTAATGAAAAACTGTTTTTT.

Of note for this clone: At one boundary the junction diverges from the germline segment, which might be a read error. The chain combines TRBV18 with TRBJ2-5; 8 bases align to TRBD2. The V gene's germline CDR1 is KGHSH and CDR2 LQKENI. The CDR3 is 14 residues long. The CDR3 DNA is TGTGCCAGCTCATCCCGGGTCAGCGGGGGACCCAGTAACTTC. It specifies CASSSRVSGGPSNF. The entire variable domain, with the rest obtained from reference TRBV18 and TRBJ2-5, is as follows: NAGVMQNPRHLVRRRGQEARLRCSPMKGHSHVYWYRQLPEEGLKFMVYLQKENIIDESGMPKERFSAEFPKEGPSILRIQQVVRGDSAAYFCASSSRVSGGPSNFGPGTRLLVL.

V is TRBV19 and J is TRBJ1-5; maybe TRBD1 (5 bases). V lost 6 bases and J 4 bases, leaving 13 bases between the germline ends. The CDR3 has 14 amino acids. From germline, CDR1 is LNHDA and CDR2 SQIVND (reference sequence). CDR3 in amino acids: CASRLRQLNQPQHF. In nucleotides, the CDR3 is TGTGCCAGTAGGCTACGACAGTTGAATCAGCCCCAGCATTTT.

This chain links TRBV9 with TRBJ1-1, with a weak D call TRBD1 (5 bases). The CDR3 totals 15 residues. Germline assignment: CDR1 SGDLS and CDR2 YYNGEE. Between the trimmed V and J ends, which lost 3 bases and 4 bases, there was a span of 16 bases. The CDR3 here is CASSGEGGAVTEAFF. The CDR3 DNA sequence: TGTGCCAGCAGCGGAGAGGGAGGGGCGGTCACTGAAGCTTTCTTT.

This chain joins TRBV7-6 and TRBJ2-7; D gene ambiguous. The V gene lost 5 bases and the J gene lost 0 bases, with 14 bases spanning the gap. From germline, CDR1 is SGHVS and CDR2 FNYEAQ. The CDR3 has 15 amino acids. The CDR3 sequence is CASSHQNTRSYEQYF. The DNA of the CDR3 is TGTGCCAGCAGCCACCAAAACACCCGCTCCTACGAGCAGTACTTC. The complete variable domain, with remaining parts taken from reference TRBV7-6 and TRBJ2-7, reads GAGVSQSPRYKVTKRGQDVALRCDPISGHVSLYWYRQALGQGPEFLTYFNYEAQQDKSGLPNDRFSAERPEGSISTLTIQRTEQRDSAMYRCASSHQNTRSYEQYFGPGTRLTVT.

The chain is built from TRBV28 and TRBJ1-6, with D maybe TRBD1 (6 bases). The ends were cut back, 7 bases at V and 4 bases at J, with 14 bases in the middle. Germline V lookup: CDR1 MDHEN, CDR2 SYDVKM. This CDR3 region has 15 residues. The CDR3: CASKQGPLYNSPLHF. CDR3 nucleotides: TGTGCCAGCAAACAGGGACCTCTTTATAATTCACCCCTCCACTTT. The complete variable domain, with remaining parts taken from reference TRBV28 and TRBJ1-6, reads DVKVTQSSRYLVKRTGEKVFLECVQDMDHENMFWYRQDPGLGLRLIYFSYDVKMKEKGDIPEGYSVSREKKERFSLILESASTNQTSMYLCASKQGPLYNSPLHFGNGTRLTVT.

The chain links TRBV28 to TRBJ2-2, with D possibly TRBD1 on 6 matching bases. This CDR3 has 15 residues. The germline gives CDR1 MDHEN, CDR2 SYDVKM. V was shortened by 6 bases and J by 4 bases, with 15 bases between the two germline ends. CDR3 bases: TGTGCCAGCAGCAACTTCGACAGGCGCACCGGGGAGCTGTTTTTT. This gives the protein CASSNFDRRTGELFF.

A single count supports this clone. The CDR3 nucleotides are TGCGCCAGCAGCTTGGGACTAGCAGCATACAATGAGCAGTTCTTC. This gives the protein CASSLGLAAYNEQFF. This chain connects TRBV5-1 to TRBJ2-1; 7 bases align to TRBD2. The CDR3 is 15 amino acids. With V trimmed by 0 bases and J by 4 bases, 4 bases remained unmatched. In germline, CDR1 is SGHRS, CDR2 YFSETQ.

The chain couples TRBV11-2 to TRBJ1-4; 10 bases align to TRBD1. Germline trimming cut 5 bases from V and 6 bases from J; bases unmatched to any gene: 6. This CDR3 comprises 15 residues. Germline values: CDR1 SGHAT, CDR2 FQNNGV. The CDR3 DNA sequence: TGTGCCAGCAGCACCTTCGACAGGGGGCATGAAAAACTGTTTTTT. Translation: CASSTFDRGHEKLFF.

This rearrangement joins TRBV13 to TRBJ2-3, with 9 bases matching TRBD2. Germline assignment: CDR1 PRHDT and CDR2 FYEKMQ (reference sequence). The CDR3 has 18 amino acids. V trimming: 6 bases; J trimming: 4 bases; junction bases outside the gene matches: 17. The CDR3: CASRSTWVGLAVPDTQYF. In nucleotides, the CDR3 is TGTGCCAGCAGATCTACGTGGGTGGGACTAGCCGTCCCAGATACGCAGTATTTT.

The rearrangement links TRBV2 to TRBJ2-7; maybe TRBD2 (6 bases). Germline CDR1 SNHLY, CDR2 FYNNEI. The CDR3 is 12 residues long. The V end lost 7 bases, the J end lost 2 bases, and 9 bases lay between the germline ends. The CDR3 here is CASTGGTYEQYF. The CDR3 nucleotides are TGTGCCAGCACAGGCGGGACCTACGAGCAGTACTTC.

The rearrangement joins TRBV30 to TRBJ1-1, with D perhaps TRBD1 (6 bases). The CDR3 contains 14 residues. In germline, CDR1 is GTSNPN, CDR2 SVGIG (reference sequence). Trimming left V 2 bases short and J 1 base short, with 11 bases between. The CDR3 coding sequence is TGTGCCTGGAGTTCACTAGGGGGGAACACTGAAGCTTTCTTT. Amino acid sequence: CAWSSLGGNTEAFF.

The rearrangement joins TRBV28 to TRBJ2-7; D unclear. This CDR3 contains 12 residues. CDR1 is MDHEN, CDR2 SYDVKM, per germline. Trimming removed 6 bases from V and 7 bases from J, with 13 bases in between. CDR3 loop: CASSFYQSEQYF. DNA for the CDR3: TGTGCCAGCAGCTTTTATCAGTCTGAGCAGTACTTC.

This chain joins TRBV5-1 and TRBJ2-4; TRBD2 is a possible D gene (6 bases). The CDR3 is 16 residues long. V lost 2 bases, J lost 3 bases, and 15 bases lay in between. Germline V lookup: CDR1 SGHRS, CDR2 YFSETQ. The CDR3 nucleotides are TGCGCCAGCAGCTTCCGTACGGGGGTAAACAAAAACATTCAGTACTTC. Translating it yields CASSFRTGVNKNIQYF.

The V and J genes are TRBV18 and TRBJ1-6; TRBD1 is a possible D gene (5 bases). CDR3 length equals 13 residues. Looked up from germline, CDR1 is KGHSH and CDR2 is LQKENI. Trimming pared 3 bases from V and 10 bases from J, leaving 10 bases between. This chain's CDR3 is CASSPTTDSPLHF. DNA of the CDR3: TGTGCCAGCTCACCCACGACAGACTCACCCCTCCACTTT.